Below, 26 T cell receptor beta chains from the same sample are listed, as sequenced in a study of human T cells and chemical hapten exposure. TCRdb re-derived calls from the RACE reads in MiXCR, one entry per CDR3 protein. This table has 250,000 or so distinct CDR3 sequences, 7.5% to 9% appearing once. Specified time point: pre-sensitization, week 0. The treatment: therapeutic diphenylcyclopropenone sensitization with weekly scalp DPC. Source: whole blood, taken in connection with sensitization to the hapten diphenylcyclopropenone (DPC). These TCRs come from a man aged 18 to 29 with alopecia areata. Some clones in this sample may be carry-over from other donors' samples.

This sequence joins TRBV6-6 and TRBJ2-1; 8 positions match TRBD2. The V and J ends lost 7 bases and 6 bases, in that order; junction bases with no gene match: 17. Germline-derived CDR1 and CDR2 are MNHNY and SVGAGI (reference sequence). The CDR3 has 17 amino acids. In DNA, the CDR3 is TGTGCCAGCATTCCTTTCGCCCGGGGGGGAAGGAGCAATGAGCAGTTCTTC. Amino acids: CASIPFARGGRSNEQFF.

The chain joins TRBV3-1 to TRBJ2-1; D gene ambiguous. The CDR3 has 13 residues. Germline V gene lookup returns CDR1 LGHDT and CDR2 YNNKEL (reference sequence). V dropped 1 base and J dropped 9 bases, with 10 bases sitting between them. CDR3 bases: TGTGCCAGCAGCCAAGGATTGGTCCCTGAGCAGTTCTTC. Its translation is CASSQGLVPEQFF.

This chain connects TRBV5-1 to TRBJ1-1, with no clear D. The CDR3 contains 13 residues. Germline V lookup: CDR1 SGHRS, CDR2 YFSETQ. Trimming stripped 4 bases from V and 4 bases from J, with 11 bases between. The CDR3 DNA reads as TGCGCCAGCAGCACGGACGAGGGCACTGAAGCTTTCTTT. Translated, it gives CASSTDEGTEAFF.

The chain employs TRBV6-6 and TRBJ1-1, with a tentative D call TRBD1 (5 bases). The CDR3 consists of 14 residues. V was cut by 10 bases and J by 11 bases, with 26 bases left in between. CDR1 is MNHNY and CDR2 is SVGAGI in the germline V gene (reference sequence). CDR3 residues: CAITSGARYPTAFF. The CDR3 region has the DNA TGTGCCATTACCTCCGGGGCGCGATACCCAACGGCTTTCTTT.

This clonotype was counted ten times or more. This chain joins TRBV7-6 and TRBJ2-7; D remains ambiguous. Germline CDR1 is SGHVS and CDR2 is FNYEAQ. The CDR3 extends over 12 amino acids. The ends were cut back, 1 base at V and 4 bases at J, with 5 bases in the middle. The CDR3 here is CASSLVGYEQYF. Here the CDR3 DNA reads TGTGCCAGCAGCTTAGTTGGTTACGAGCAGTACTTC.

The V call is TRBV28, the J call TRBJ1-2; unclear D gene. There are 12 residues in the CDR3. Per the germline V gene, CDR1 is MDHEN and CDR2 is SYDVKM. V was shortened by 2 bases and J by 4 bases, with 5 bases between the two germline ends. The CDR3 bases are TGTGCCAGCAGTTTACAACTCTATGGCTACACCTTC. Amino acid sequence: CASSLQLYGYTF.

This clonotype has more than one count but fewer than ten. The CDR3: CASSDRGQTLAGELFF. The CDR3 nucleotides are TGTGCCAGCAGCGATAGGGGCCAAACCTTGGCCGGGGAGCTGTTTTTT. V usage is TRBV9 and J usage is TRBJ2-2; D possibly corresponds to TRBD1 (5 bases). This CDR3 region has 16 residues. The V gene lost 3 bases and the J gene lost 6 bases, with 18 bases spanning the gap. Germline CDR1 is SGDLS and CDR2 is YYNGEE.

V is TRBV4-2 and J is TRBJ1-4; 8 nucleotides align to TRBD1. Trimming cost V 0 bases and J 0 bases; bases outside gene matches: 9. Germline lookup yields CDR1 LGHNA and CDR2 YNFKEQ. This CDR3 has 19 residues. The CDR3 loop is CASSQEEYRGDATNEKLFF. CDR3 bases: TGTGCCAGCAGCCAAGAGGAGTACAGGGGGGATGCAACTAATGAAAAACTGTTTTTT.

This clonotype was counted only a few times. This chain uses TRBV6-2 or TRBV6-3 with TRBJ2-7; D gene uncertain. The CDR3 is 11 residues long. V was clipped by 5 bases and J by 5 bases, with 7 bases between them. Germline CDR1 reads MNHEY; CDR2 reads SVGEGT. The CDR3 DNA follows: TGTGCCAGCAGTGCTTTCAACGAGCAGTACGTC. Amino acid sequence: CASSAFNEQYV.

This chain links TRBV6-2 or TRBV6-3 with TRBJ1-2; 7 nucleotides line up with TRBD1. V was pared by 5 bases and J by 6 bases, with 6 bases of the junction left unmatched. The CDR3 runs 13 residues. CDR1 MNHEY and CDR2 SVGEGT come from the germline V gene. CDR3 nucleotide sequence: TGTGCCAGCAGTAGGACAGGCGCCCATGGCTACACCTTC. This sequence encodes CASSRTGAHGYTF.

This clonotype was detected only a few times. The rearrangement uses TRBV2 and TRBJ2-2; 7 bases line up with TRBD2. Trimming at V came to 6 bases and at J to 0 bases, leaving 4 bases not matched to a gene. The CDR3 is made up of 15 amino acids. Looked up from germline, CDR1 is SNHLY and CDR2 is FYNNEI. DNA of the CDR3: TGTGCCAGCAGGGCACTAGCGTCGAACACCGGGGAGCTGTTTTTT. This translates into CASRALASNTGELFF.

In its sample, this clonotype was seen once. J is TRBJ1-1 and V is TRBV24-1; 7 bases align to TRBD1. Trimming at V came to 3 bases and at J to 3 bases, leaving 3 bases not matched to a gene. The CDR3 covers 14 residues. Germline loops: CDR1 KGHDR, CDR2 SFDVKD. The CDR3 coding sequence is TGTGCCACCAGTGATCGGGGACAGCACACTGAAGCTTTCTTT. It translates to CATSDRGQHTEAFF.

The table lists this clonotype with many counts. The chain is built from TRBV4-1 and TRBJ1-4; D is perhaps TRBD1 (5 bases). Trimming shortened V by 4 bases and J by 4 bases, and 13 bases separated the two germline ends. Germline CDR1 is MGHRA and CDR2 is YSYEKL. The CDR3 runs to 15 residues. CDR3 sequence reads: CASSRLRGYNEKLFF. The CDR3 DNA follows: TGCGCCAGCAGCCGGCTTAGGGGTTATAATGAAAAACTGTTTTTT.

At least ten counts were recorded for this clonotype. The chain is built from TRBV6-2 or TRBV6-3 and TRBJ1-6; 8 positions match TRBD1. Germline loops: CDR1 MNHEY, CDR2 SVGEGT. The CDR3 loop spans 13 amino acids. Unmatched junction bases numbered 10, after V lost 8 bases and J lost 13 bases. The CDR3 loop reads CASEGQGKWPLHF. The DNA of the CDR3 is TGTGCCAGCGAAGGACAGGGAAAGTGGCCCCTCCACTTT.

The sample holds a few counts of this clonotype. This sequence joins TRBV5-6 and TRBJ1-2; 9 nucleotides line up with TRBD1. The CDR3 totals 18 residues. CDR1 is SGHDT, CDR2 YYEEEE, per germline. V lost 0 bases to trimming and J lost 3 bases; unmatched junction nucleotides: 12. CDR3 DNA sequence: TGTGCCAGCAGCTTGGAACAGGGGGCGCTTCCCGTTTACTATGGCTACACCTTC. Amino acid sequence: CASSLEQGALPVYYGYTF.

This clonotype was seen a few times. This rearrangement joins TRBV7-2 to TRBJ1-1, with D unresolved. The CDR3 loop spans 14 amino acids. Germline V lookup: CDR1 SGHTA, CDR2 FQGNSA. V was trimmed by 3 bases and J by 0 bases, leaving 8 bases between them. In DNA form, the CDR3 reads TGTGCCAGCAGCTTTAACGGTATGAACACTGAAGCTTTCTTT. Its translation is CASSFNGMNTEAFF.

This chain links TRBV10-3 with TRBJ1-5, with unresolved D. Germline CDR1 and CDR2: ENHRY and SYGVKD. The CDR3 is 13 residues long. CDR3 nucleotide sequence: TGTGCTGCCGGGATTGATAGCAATCAGCCCCAGCATTTT. Translated: CAAGIDSNQPQHF.

This clonotype came up a few times. The chain uses TRBV20-1 and TRBJ1-1; D perhaps matches TRBD1 (5 bases). The CDR3 runs to 14 residues. CDR1 is DFQATT and CDR2 is SNEGSKA in the germline V gene (reference sequence). V shed 2 bases and J shed 0 bases, with 10 bases lying between them. The CDR3 nucleotides read TGCAGTGCTAGAAACGGCAGGGTGAACACTGAAGCTTTCTTT. Its protein is CSARNGRVNTEAFF.

This clonotype appeared many times. The chain combines TRBV2 with TRBJ1-2; D not resolved. Germline assignment: CDR1 SNHLY and CDR2 FYNNEI. V lost 3 bases, J lost 0 bases, and 14 bases lay in between. The CDR3 sequence is 16 residues long. In nucleotides, the CDR3 is TGTGCCAGCAGTGACCCAATAGCGGTAGCTAACTATGGCTACACCTTC. It specifies CASSDPIAVANYGYTF. Based on the CDR3 plus reference TRBV2 and TRBJ1-2, the full variable domain is EPEVTQTPSHQVTQMGQEVILRCVPISNHLYFYWYRQILGQKVEFLVSFYNNEISEKSEIFDDQFSVERPDGSNFTLKIRSTKLEDSAMYFCASSDPIAVANYGYTFGSGTRLTVV.

This clonotype has ten or more counts. V and J are TRBV12-3 or TRBV12-4 and TRBJ2-1; D not resolved. V shed 2 bases and J shed 4 bases, with 6 bases lying between them. This CDR3 is built from 13 residues. CDR3 nucleotides: TGTGCCAGCAGTTTAAGGGCTTACAATGAGCAGTTCTTC. As protein: CASSLRAYNEQFF.

This clonotype was seen repeatedly, ten times or more. The chain employs TRBV12-3 or TRBV12-4 and TRBJ2-1, with 7 bases fitting TRBD2. The CDR3 consists of 18 residues. The ends lost 3 bases at V and 2 bases at J; junction bases unmatched: 13. The CDR3 region has the DNA TGTGCCAGCAGTTTCTGGCTAGCGGCAATTGAGACCTACAATGAGCAGTTCTTC. This codes for CASSFWLAAIETYNEQFF.

This clonotype has ten or more counts. V is TRBV20-1 and J is TRBJ1-1; 9 bases map to TRBD1. The CDR3 has 15 residues. Germline loops: CDR1 DFQATT, CDR2 SNEGSKA (reference sequence). V dropped 1 base and J dropped 1; count of bases not matched to a gene: 4. Here the CDR3 reads CSARAMGQGNTEAFF. The CDR3 DNA reads as TGCAGTGCTAGAGCAATGGGACAGGGGAACACTGAAGCTTTCTTT.

There are a few counts of this clonotype. The rearrangement uses TRBV25-1 and TRBJ2-5, with 10 bases fitting TRBD2. V lost 4 bases to trimming and J lost 5 bases; unmatched junction nucleotides: 13. Germline CDR1 is MGHDK and CDR2 is SYGVNS. CDR3 size: 17 residues. CDR3 amino acids: CASSGRRERGGLETQYF. In DNA, the CDR3 is TGTGCCAGCAGTGGCAGGAGAGAGCGGGGGGGCCTCGAGACCCAGTACTTC. Variable domain in full (rest from reference TRBV25-1 and TRBJ2-5): EADIYQTPRYLVIGTGKKITLECSQTMGHDKMYWYQQDPGMELHLIHYSYGVNSTEKGDLSSESTVSRIRTEHFPLTLESARPSHTSQYLCASSGRRERGGLETQYFGPGTRLLVL.

This clonotype has a handful of counts. The J gene is TRBJ2-3, the V gene TRBV6-2 or TRBV6-3, with TRBD2 identical over 14 bases. The CDR3 is 16 residues long. J lost 3 bases, V lost 7 bases, and 6 bases had no gene match. Germline assignment: CDR1 MNHEY and CDR2 SVGEGT. CDR3 region: CASTSTSGGVTDTQYF. In DNA, the CDR3 is TGTGCCAGCACTTCGACTAGCGGGGGGGTAACAGATACGCAGTATTTT.

The genes are TRBV20-1 and TRBJ2-7; unclear D gene. This CDR3 contains 13 residues. CDR1 and CDR2 (germline): DFQATT, SNEGSKA (reference sequence). V was pared by 0 bases and J by 3 bases, with 9 bases between. The CDR3: CSARDIQNYEQYF. CDR3 in DNA: TGCAGTGCTAGAGATATCCAGAACTACGAGCAGTACTTC.

This clonotype was counted between two and nine times. CDR3 in amino acids: CASSQQGNQPQHF. The DNA of the CDR3 is TGTGCCAGCAGCCAACAGGGGAATCAGCCCCAGCATTTT. The chain uses TRBV27 and TRBJ1-5; 7 nucleotides line up with TRBD1. The germline V gene has CDR1 MNHEY and CDR2 SMNVEV (reference sequence). CDR3 length equals 13 residues. Unmatched junction bases numbered 3, after V lost 6 bases and J lost 4 bases.